This T cell receptor (beta chain) was recovered during a study of radiotherapy plus CTLA-4 blockade in lung cancer. Study overall: There were objective responses in roughly a sixth of patients, and over 25% had disease control.

Produced via immunoSEQ multiplex PCR; TCRdb's table is partial and in-frame only. The repertoire includes approximately 60,000 clones, 70% to 85% of them detected once, and 4.4% sits in the top ten. Overall study results and limits: Following radiotherapy plus ipilimumab, tumor-derived TCR clones expanded in the blood. Per reports, early blood T cell clone dynamics, plus interferon-beta, forecast response most strongly.

This clone was observed once. Antigen: not known. The material sequenced was peripheral blood, taken from a patient treated with radiotherapy plus ipilimumab. This TCR came from a human donor with non-small cell lung cancer who had a complete response to radiotherapy plus ipilimumab.

Written as DNA, the CDR3 is TGTGCCAGCAGCTCCCTCCGAGGGAATGAGCAGTTCTTC. Translating gives CASSSLRGNEQFF. V and J are TRBV7-6 and TRBJ2-1; possibly TRBD2 for D (5 bases). The CDR3 has 13 residues. Trimming left V 4 bases short and J 7 bases short, with 11 bases between. Germline CDR1 and CDR2: SGHVS and FNYEAQ.